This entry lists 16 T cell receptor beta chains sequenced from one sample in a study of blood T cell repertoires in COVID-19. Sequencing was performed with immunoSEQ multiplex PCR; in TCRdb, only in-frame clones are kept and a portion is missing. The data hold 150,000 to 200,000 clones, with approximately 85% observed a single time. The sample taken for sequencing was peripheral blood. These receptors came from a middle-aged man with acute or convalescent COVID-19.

CDR3 in DNA: TGTGCCACCAGTGATCCCTCCGGGGGGCGGGGGGCTCAAGAGACCCAGTACTTC. Protein sequence: CATSDPSGGRGAQETQYF. The chain is built from TRBV24-1 and TRBJ2-5; 8 bases fit TRBD2. CDR1 and CDR2 from the germline V gene are KGHDR and SFDVKD. The CDR3 loop spans 18 amino acids. With 3 bases clipped from V and 2 bases from J, the junction kept 13 bases outside the gene matches.

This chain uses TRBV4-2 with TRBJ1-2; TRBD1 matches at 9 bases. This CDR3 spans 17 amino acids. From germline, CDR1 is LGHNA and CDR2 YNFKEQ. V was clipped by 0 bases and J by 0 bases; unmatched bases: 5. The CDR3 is CASSQEGWTGANYGYTF. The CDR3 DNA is TGTGCCAGCAGCCAAGAAGGCTGGACAGGGGCTAACTATGGCTACACCTTC.

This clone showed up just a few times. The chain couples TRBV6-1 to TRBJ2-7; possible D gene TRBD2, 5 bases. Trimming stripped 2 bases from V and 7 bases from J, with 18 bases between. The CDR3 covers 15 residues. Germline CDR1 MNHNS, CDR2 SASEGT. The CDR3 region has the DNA TGTGCCAGCAGTGAACGTAAGTCGGGGAAGGTGGAGCAGTACTTC. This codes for CASSERKSGKVEQYF.

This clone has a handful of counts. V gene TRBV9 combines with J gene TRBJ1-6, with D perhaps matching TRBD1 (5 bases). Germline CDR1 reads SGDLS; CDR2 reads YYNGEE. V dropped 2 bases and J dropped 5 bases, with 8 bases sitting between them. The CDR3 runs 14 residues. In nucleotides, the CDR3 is TGTGCCAGCAGCGTGACAGTAGATAATTCACCCCTCCACTTT. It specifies CASSVTVDNSPLHF.

CDR3 sequence (DNA): TGTGCCAGCAGTAGGAACAGGGGATTGAACACTGAAGCTTTCTTT. Its translation is CASSRNRGLNTEAFF. J is TRBJ1-1 and V is TRBV6-2 or TRBV6-3, with 7 bases fitting TRBD1. The germline V gene encodes CDR1 MNHEY and CDR2 SVGEGT. J was trimmed by 0 bases and V by 5 bases; bases with no gene match: 6. The CDR3 runs 15 residues.

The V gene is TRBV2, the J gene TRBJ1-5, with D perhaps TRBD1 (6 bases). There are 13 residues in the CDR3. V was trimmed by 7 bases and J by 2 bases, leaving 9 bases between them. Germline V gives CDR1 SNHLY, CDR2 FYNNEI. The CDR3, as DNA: TGTGCCAGCAACGGGGGGCGCAATCAGCCCCAGCATTTT. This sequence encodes CASNGGRNQPQHF.

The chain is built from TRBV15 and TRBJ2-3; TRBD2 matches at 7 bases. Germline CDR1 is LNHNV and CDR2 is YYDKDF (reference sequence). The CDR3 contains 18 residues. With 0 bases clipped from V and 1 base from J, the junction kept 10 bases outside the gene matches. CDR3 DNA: TGTGCCACCAGCAGAGACGTGGGACGCGGGGGTCGCACAGATACGCAGTATTTT. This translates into CATSRDVGRGGRTDTQYF.

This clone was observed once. Written as DNA, the CDR3 is TGCAGCGTCACCGGGACAGGGAGGAGTGGTGAAAAACTGTTTTTT. This encodes CSVTGTGRSGEKLFF. V is TRBV29-1 and J is TRBJ1-4, with 9 bases fitting TRBD1. The ends lost 6 bases at V and 7 bases at J; junction bases unmatched: 12. CDR1 and CDR2 from the germline V gene are SQVTM and ANQGSEA. The CDR3 runs to 15 residues.

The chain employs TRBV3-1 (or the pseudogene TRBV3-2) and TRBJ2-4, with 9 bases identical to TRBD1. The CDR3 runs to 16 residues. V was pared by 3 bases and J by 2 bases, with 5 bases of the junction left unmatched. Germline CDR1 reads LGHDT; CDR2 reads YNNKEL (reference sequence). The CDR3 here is CASSHGTGMSKNIQYF. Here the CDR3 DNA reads TGTGCCAGCAGCCACGGGACAGGGATGTCCAAAAACATTCAGTACTTC.

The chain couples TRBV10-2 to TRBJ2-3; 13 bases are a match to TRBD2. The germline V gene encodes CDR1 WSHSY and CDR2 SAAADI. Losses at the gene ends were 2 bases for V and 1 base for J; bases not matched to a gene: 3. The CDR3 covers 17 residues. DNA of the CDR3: TGCGCCAGCAGTGAGGTAGGACTAGCGGGGGGCACAGATACGCAGTATTTT. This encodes CASSEVGLAGGTDTQYF.

CDR3 nucleotides: TGTGCCAGCAGCCAAGATGCAGGGGCCCAAGAGACCCAGTACTTC. Its translation is CASSQDAGAQETQYF. The gene calls are TRBV3-1 (or the pseudogene TRBV3-2) and TRBJ2-5; perhaps TRBD1 as D (6 bases). The germline V and J ends were trimmed by 0 bases and 1 base, with 9 bases remaining between them. The CDR3 is 15 residues long. Germline loops: CDR1 LGHDT, CDR2 YNNKEL (reference sequence).

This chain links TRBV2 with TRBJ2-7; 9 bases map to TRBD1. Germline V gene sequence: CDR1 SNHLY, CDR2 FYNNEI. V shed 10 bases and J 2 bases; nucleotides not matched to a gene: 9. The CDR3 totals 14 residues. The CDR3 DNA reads TGTGCCACCGACGGGACAGGGTACCCCTACGAGCAGTACTTC. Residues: CATDGTGYPYEQYF.

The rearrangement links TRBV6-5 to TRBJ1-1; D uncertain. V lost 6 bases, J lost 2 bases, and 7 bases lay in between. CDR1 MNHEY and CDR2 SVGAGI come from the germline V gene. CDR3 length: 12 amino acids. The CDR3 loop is CASREINTEAFF. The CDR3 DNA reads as TGTGCCAGCAGAGAGATTAACACTGAAGCTTTCTTT.

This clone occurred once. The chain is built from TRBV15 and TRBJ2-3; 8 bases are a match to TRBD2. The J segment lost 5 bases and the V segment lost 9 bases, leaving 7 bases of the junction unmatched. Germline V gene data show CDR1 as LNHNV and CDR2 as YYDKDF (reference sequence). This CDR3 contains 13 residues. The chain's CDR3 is CATSLAGGDTQYF. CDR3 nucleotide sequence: TGTGCCACATCGTTGGCGGGGGGAGATACGCAGTATTTT.

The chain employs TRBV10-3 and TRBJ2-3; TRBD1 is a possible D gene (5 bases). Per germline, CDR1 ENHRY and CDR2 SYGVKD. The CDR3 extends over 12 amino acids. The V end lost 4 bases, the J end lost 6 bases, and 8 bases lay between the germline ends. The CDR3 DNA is TGTGCCATCAGTGTACAGGAGGATACGCAGTATTTT. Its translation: CAISVQEDTQYF.

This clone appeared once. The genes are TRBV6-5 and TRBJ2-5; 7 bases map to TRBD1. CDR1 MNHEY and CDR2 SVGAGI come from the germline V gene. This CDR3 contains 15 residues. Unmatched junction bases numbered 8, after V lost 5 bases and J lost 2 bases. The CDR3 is CASSPLADRQETQYF. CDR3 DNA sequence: TGTGCCAGCAGTCCTTTGGCGGACAGGCAAGAGACCCAGTACTTC.